Following are 24 T cell receptor beta chains from one sample sequenced in a study of shared clonotypes between healthy human individuals. The table came from immunoSEQ multiplex PCR; TCRdb's copy has only in-frame clones and leaves some out. The sample contains about 470,000 clones, 70% to 80% of which appear only once. Sequenced: PBMCs. Source of these receptors: a woman aged 35 to 49 in good health. Some clones in this sample may be carry-over from other donors' samples.

The chain is built from TRBV28 and TRBJ1-6; maybe TRBD1 (6 bases). Germline V CDR1 and CDR2: MDHEN, SYDVKM. The CDR3 consists of 14 residues. Deletions cut 5 bases from V and 8 bases from J, with 13 bases between. DNA for the CDR3: TGTGCCAGCAGTCCAACAGGGTTTCATTCACCCCTCCACTTT. Its protein is CASSPTGFHSPLHF.

This sequence joins TRBV7-2 and TRBJ2-5, with D possibly being TRBD2 (6 bases). Germline values: CDR1 SGHTA, CDR2 FQGNSA. CDR3 length: 16 amino acids. V lost 0 bases and J lost 2, with 13 bases in between. CDR3 coding DNA: TGTGCCAGCAGCTTAGCTAGTTCGGCGGGACAAGAGACCCAGTACTTC. This encodes CASSLASSAGQETQYF.

In this sample, this clone turned up once. This chain connects TRBV30 to TRBJ2-7; no definite D call. V lost 1 base and J lost 0, with 13 bases in between. Germline CDR1 is GTSNPN and CDR2 is SVGIG (reference sequence). This CDR3 has 15 residues. The CDR3 spells CAWSAPALPSYEQYF. The DNA for the CDR3 is TGTGCCTGGAGTGCCCCGGCCCTACCCTCCTACGAGCAGTACTTC. Full variable domain (outside the CDR3, taken from reference TRBV30 and TRBJ2-7): SQTIHQWPATLVQPVGSPLSLECTVEGTSNPNLYWYRQAAGRGLQLLFYSVGIGQISSEVPQNLSASRPQDRQFILSSKKLLLSDSGFYLCAWSAPALPSYEQYFGPGTRLTVT.

The chain has TRBV10-3 and TRBJ2-5; D might be TRBD2 (5 bases). Trimming shortened V by 4 bases and J by 5 bases, and 14 bases separated the two germline ends. Germline V gives CDR1 ENHRY, CDR2 SYGVKD. The CDR3 sequence is 14 residues long. The CDR3 loop is CAISAGLLGETQYF. DNA for the CDR3: TGTGCCATCAGTGCCGGACTTCTCGGGGAGACCCAGTACTTC.

The chain recombines TRBV14 with TRBJ2-6; D is perhaps TRBD1 (7 bases). The CDR3 is 17 amino acids. Trimming left V 6 bases short and J 1 base short, with 16 bases between. Looked up from germline, CDR1 is SGHDN and CDR2 is FVKESK. CDR3 loop: CASSRYQGGSGANVLTF. CDR3 nucleotides: TGTGCCAGCAGTCGCTACCAGGGGGGTTCTGGGGCCAACGTCCTGACTTTC.

The chain combines TRBV2 with TRBJ2-3; D is unresolved. V lost 2 bases to trimming and J lost 0 bases, with 6 bases between them. The germline V gene has CDR1 SNHLY and CDR2 FYNNEI. The CDR3 contains 14 residues. The CDR3 bases are TGTGCCAGCAGTGAAAGCGTCAGCACAGATACGCAGTATTTT. This translates into CASSESVSTDTQYF.

The chain couples TRBV18 to TRBJ2-3; maybe TRBD2 (5 bases). V was trimmed by 4 bases and J by 4 bases, leaving 15 bases between them. The CDR3 contains 15 residues. Germline V lookup: CDR1 KGHSH, CDR2 LQKENI. Here the CDR3 reads CASSLGPEEADTQYF. The CDR3 bases are TGTGCCAGCTCACTCGGACCTGAGGAGGCAGATACGCAGTATTTT.

This clone was observed a single time. This sequence joins TRBV19 and TRBJ1-4; TRBD1 is a possible D gene (6 bases). This CDR3 spans 14 amino acids. V was clipped by 4 bases and J by 4 bases, with 10 bases between them. Per germline, CDR1 LNHDA and CDR2 SQIVND (reference sequence). CDR3 loop: CASSRTVNNEKLFF. CDR3 DNA: TGTGCCAGTAGTAGGACAGTCAATAATGAAAAACTGTTTTTT.

The chain couples TRBV7-2 to TRBJ1-2; 10 bases align to TRBD1. This CDR3 spans 15 amino acids. The junction had 2 bases not matched to a gene; V was cut back by 1 base and J by 3 bases. Germline CDR1 and CDR2: SGHTA and FQGNSA. CDR3 in DNA: TGTGCCAGCAGCTTAGGACAGGGGGCTGACTATGGCTACACCTTC. Translating it yields CASSLGQGADYGYTF. The variable domain in full, with the rest retrieved from reference TRBV7-2 and TRBJ1-2, is GAGVSQSPSNKVTEKGKDVELRCDPISGHTALYWYRQSLGQGLEFLIYFQGNSAPDKSGLPSDRFSAERTGGSVSTLTIQRTQQEDSAVYLCASSLGQGADYGYTFGSGTRLTVV.

Details on this clone: This is likely an artifact of a read error, given a far larger clone one base away. Other DNA sequences within the sample encode an identical CDR3. The J gene is TRBJ2-7, the V gene TRBV6-1, with 11 bases aligning to TRBD1. In germline, CDR1 is MNHNS, CDR2 SASEGT. The CDR3 spans 15 residues. The CDR3 bases are TGTGCCAGTAGTGAGAGCGGGACAGGGGGTAACGAGCAGTACTTC. Translating it yields CASSESGTGGNEQYF.

This rearrangement joins TRBV18 to TRBJ2-1, with no clear D. Trimming removed 4 bases from V and 0 bases from J, with 10 bases in between. The CDR3 spans 15 residues. In germline, CDR1 is KGHSH, CDR2 LQKENI. DNA for the CDR3: TGTGCCAGCTCACTAGCAATGAGCTCCTACAATGAGCAGTTCTTC. Its protein is CASSLAMSSYNEQFF.

The V and J genes are TRBV7-9 and TRBJ2-7; TRBD2 aligns across 13 bases. The CDR3 is made up of 19 amino acids. With V trimmed by 1 base and J by 3 bases, 12 bases remained unmatched. The germline V gene encodes CDR1 SEHNR and CDR2 FQNEAQ (reference sequence). This CDR3 reads CASSLEGLAGTTGSYEQYF. CDR3 in DNA: TGTGCCAGCAGCTTAGAGGGACTAGCGGGGACGACGGGCAGCTACGAGCAGTACTTC.

As for this clone: A much larger clone is a single base away; this may be a read error. In the same sample, other DNA sequences code for this CDR3. This chain connects TRBV7-9 to TRBJ2-3, with D unclear. With 3 bases removed from V and 3 bases from J, the gap between germline ends came to 4 bases. Germline-derived CDR1 and CDR2 are SEHNR and FQNEAQ (reference sequence). The length of the CDR3 is 12 residues. CDR3 sequence: CASSLGTDTQYF. The CDR3 nucleotides read TGTGCCAGCAGCTTGGGGACAGATACGCAGTATTTT.

Comments on this clone: Other DNA sequences from this sample encode an identical CDR3 as well. V is TRBV27 and J is TRBJ1-1; D is possibly TRBD1 (5 bases). Germline V gene data show CDR1 as MNHEY and CDR2 as SMNVEV (reference sequence). Trimming took 3 bases from V and 2 from J, leaving 7 bases between them. This CDR3 has 13 amino acids. In DNA, the CDR3 is TGTGCCAGCAGTTTTGACAGAAACACTGAAGCTTTCTTT. It codes for CASSFDRNTEAFF.

The chain links TRBV11-2 to TRBJ2-1, with 10 bases aligning to TRBD2. Germline CDR1 is SGHAT and CDR2 is FQNNGV. CDR3 length: 15 residues. The J segment lost 6 bases and the V segment lost 6 bases, leaving 8 bases of the junction unmatched. CDR3 residues: CASSRASGSFNEQFF. The CDR3 DNA reads TGTGCCAGCAGTCGAGCTAGCGGGAGTTTCAATGAGCAGTTCTTC.

The genes are TRBV28 and TRBJ2-3; 9 positions agree with TRBD2. J lost 1 base, V lost 10 bases, and 30 bases had no gene match. Per germline, CDR1 MDHEN and CDR2 SYDVKM. This CDR3 region has 22 residues. The CDR3 DNA sequence: TGTGCCACCAGCCTTGGGATGTGGGGAATTATTTGGCGGGAGGGGGGCACAGATACGCAGTATTTT. Amino acid sequence: CATSLGMWGIIWREGGTDTQYF.

The V and J genes are TRBV5-1 and TRBJ2-5; TRBD2 matches 7 bases. The length of the CDR3 is 14 residues. Losses at the gene ends were 4 bases for V and 4 bases for J; bases not matched to a gene: 7. The germline V gene encodes CDR1 SGHRS and CDR2 YFSETQ. CDR3 coding DNA: TGCGCCAGCAGCATGGCGGAGCGGGGAGAGACCCAGTACTTC. Its translation is CASSMAERGETQYF.

The rearrangement links TRBV28 to TRBJ1-5, with 7 bases lining up with TRBD1. Trimming took 6 bases from V and 3 from J; bases not matched to a gene: 11. CDR3 length: 16 amino acids. Germline V gene data show CDR1 as MDHEN and CDR2 as SYDVKM. The CDR3: CASRTGTESTNQPQHF. Written as DNA, the CDR3 is TGTGCCAGCAGAACCGGGACAGAGAGCACCAATCAGCCCCAGCATTTT.

The chain carries TRBV29-1 and TRBJ2-5; 9 bases match TRBD1. Per germline, CDR1 SQVTM and CDR2 ANQGSEA. This CDR3 has 13 amino acids. Trimming took 8 bases from V and 5 from J; bases not matched to a gene: 9. CDR3 in DNA: TGCAGCTCAAACAGGGGGCGCGGGGAGACCCAGTACTTC. Translated, it gives CSSNRGRGETQYF.

Only a few counts were recorded for this clone. The CDR3 DNA follows: TGTGCCAGCAGTGAAGCTCGGGGTAACACTGAAGCTTTCTTT. This codes for CASSEARGNTEAFF. The chain employs TRBV2 and TRBJ1-1; D is uncertain. Trimming shortened V by 0 bases and J by 2 bases, and 7 bases separated the two germline ends. CDR3 length: 14 amino acids. Germline CDR1 is SNHLY and CDR2 is FYNNEI. The entire variable domain, with the rest obtained from reference TRBV2 and TRBJ1-1, is as follows: EPEVTQTPSHQVTQMGQEVILRCVPISNHLYFYWYRQILGQKVEFLVSFYNNEISEKSEIFDDQFSVERPDGSNFTLKIRSTKLEDSAMYFCASSEARGNTEAFFGQGTRLTVV.

The genes are TRBV28 and TRBJ1-5; a possible D gene is TRBD1 (5 bases). Trimming stripped 5 bases from V and 7 bases from J, with 15 bases between. Germline V gene data show CDR1 as MDHEN and CDR2 as SYDVKM. The CDR3 is 14 residues long. The CDR3, as DNA: TGTGCCAGCAGTGTCCTCGGGGGTAACCAGCCCCAGCATTTT. It is translated as CASSVLGGNQPQHF.

V usage is TRBV27 and J usage is TRBJ1-1, with D possibly TRBD1 on 5 matching bases. Trimming took off 7 bases at V and 1 base at J, with 25 bases between the two ends. In germline, CDR1 is MNHEY, CDR2 SMNVEV (reference sequence). This CDR3 contains 18 residues. This chain's CDR3 is CASNPYPTSGDRNTEAFF. In DNA, the CDR3 is TGTGCCAGCAACCCCTACCCGACTTCGGGGGATAGGAACACTGAAGCTTTCTTT.

This clone was observed a single time. The chain combines TRBV11-2 with TRBJ2-1; 12 bases agree with TRBD1. The CDR3 extends over 16 amino acids. The germline CDR1 and CDR2 sequences are SGHAT and FQNNGV. V shed 5 bases and J 5 bases; nucleotides not matched to a gene: 7. This CDR3 reads CASSKPGQGANNEQFF. The CDR3 DNA reads TGTGCCAGCAGCAAACCGGGACAGGGGGCCAACAATGAGCAGTTCTTC.

Only one count was recorded for this clone. This rearrangement joins TRBV18 to TRBJ2-1; 11 bases agree with TRBD2. The length of the CDR3 is 16 residues. The V gene end was trimmed by 3 bases and the J gene end by 7 bases; junction bases not matched to a gene: 8. Germline V gives CDR1 KGHSH, CDR2 LQKENI. CDR3 nucleotides: TGTGCCAGCTCACCGGATAGCGGGAGGGCCTGGAATGAGCAGTTCTTC. Its translation is CASSPDSGRAWNEQFF.